This TCR beta chain was profiled in a study of Graves' ophthalmopathy and Graves' hyperthyroidism. The study amplified TCR beta CDR3 regions using RNA transcripts. The workflow started with a first-round RT-PCR run with HTBI primers and then moved on to a second-round multiplex PCR. TCRdb reprocessed the multiplex PCR reads with MiXCR, giving one entry per CDR3 protein. The sample consists of over a million distinct CDR3 sequences, roughly 35% of them appearing once. Patients in the hyperthyroidism group, adults aged 18 to 65, were newly diagnosed, under 2 months' duration. Patients with other autoimmune diseases, uncontrolled infections, pregnancy or lactation were excluded. Germline CDR1 SQVTM, CDR2 ANQGSEA. The CDR3 extends over 14 amino acids. V was cut by 2 bases and J by 7 bases, with 17 bases left in between. Comments on this clonotype: Its antigen is as yet unknown.

Study-level findings and limits: Detected in blood as well were most expanded thyroid clonotypes with frequency above 0.001. From stable hyperthyroidism, ophthalmopathy was separated by a 13-signature model with 87.88% sensitivity and more than 75% specificity.

Sequencing input: peripheral blood or thyroid tissue (not recorded which). The chain links TRBV29-1 to TRBJ1-2, with TRBD1 as a possible D gene (6 bases). This clonotype originated in an adult man with Graves' hyperthyroidism. The CDR3 region has the DNA TGCAGCGTTGAACAGGGGTACGGCTATACTGGCTACACCTTC. Protein sequence: CSVEQGYGYTGYTF.